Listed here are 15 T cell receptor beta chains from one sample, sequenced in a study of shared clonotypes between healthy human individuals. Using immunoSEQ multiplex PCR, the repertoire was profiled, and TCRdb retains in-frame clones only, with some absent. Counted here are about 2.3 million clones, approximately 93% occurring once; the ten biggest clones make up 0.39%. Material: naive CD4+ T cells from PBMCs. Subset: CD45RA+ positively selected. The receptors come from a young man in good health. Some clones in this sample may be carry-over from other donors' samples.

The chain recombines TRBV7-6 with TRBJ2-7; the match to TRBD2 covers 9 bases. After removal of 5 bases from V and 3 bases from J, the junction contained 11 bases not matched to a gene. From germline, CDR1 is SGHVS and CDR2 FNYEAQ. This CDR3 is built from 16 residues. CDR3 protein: CASSPRGTSRNYEQYF. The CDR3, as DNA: TGTGCCAGCAGCCCCCGGGGGACTAGCCGAAACTACGAGCAGTACTTC.

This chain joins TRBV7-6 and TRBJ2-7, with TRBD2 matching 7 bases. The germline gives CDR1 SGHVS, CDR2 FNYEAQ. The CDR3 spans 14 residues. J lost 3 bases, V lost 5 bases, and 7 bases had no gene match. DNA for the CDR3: TGTGCCAGCAGCCCGACCGGACTAGACTACGAGCAGTACTTC. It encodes CASSPTGLDYEQYF.

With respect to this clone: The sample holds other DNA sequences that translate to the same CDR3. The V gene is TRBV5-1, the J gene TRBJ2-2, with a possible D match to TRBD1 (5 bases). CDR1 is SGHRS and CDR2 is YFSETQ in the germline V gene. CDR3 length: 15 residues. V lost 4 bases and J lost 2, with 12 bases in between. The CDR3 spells CASSPRQGNTGELFF. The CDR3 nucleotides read TGCGCCAGCAGCCCCAGGCAGGGAAACACCGGGGAGCTGTTTTTT.

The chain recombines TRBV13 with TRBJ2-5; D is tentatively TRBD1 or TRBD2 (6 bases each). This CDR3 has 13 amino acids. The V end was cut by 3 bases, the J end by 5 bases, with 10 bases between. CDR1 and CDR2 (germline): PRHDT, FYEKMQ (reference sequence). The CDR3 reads CASSFRGQETQYF. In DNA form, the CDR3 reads TGTGCCAGCAGCTTCCGGGGGCAGGAGACCCAGTACTTC.

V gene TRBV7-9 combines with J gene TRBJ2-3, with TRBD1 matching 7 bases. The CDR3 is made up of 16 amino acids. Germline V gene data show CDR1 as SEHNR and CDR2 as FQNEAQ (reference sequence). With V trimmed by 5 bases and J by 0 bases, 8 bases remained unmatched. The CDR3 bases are TGTGCCAGCAGCCGAGGGGACAGTGCTAGCACAGATACGCAGTATTTT. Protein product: CASSRGDSASTDTQYF.

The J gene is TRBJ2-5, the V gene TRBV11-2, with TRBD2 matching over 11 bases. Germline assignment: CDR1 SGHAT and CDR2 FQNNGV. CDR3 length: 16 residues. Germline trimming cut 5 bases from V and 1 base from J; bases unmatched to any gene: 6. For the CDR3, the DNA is TGTGCCAGCAGCCCATTAGCGGGAGGGCCCCAAGAGACCCAGTACTTC. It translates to CASSPLAGGPQETQYF.

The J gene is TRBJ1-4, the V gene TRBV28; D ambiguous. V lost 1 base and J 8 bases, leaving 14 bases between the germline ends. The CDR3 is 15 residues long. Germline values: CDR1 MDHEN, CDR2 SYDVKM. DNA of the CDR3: TGTGCCAGCAGTTTATCTTTGGCTCGTTGGGAAAAACTGTTTTTT. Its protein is CASSLSLARWEKLFF.

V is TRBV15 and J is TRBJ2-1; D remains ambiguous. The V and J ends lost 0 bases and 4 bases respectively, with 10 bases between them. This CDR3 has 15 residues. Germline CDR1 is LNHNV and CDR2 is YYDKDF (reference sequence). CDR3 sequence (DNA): TGTGCCACCAGCAGAGATCCGGCAGCGTACAATGAGCAGTTCTTC. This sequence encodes CATSRDPAAYNEQFF. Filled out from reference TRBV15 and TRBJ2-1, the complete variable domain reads DAMVIQNPRYQVTQFGKPVTLSCSQTLNHNVMYWYQQKSSQAPKLLFHYYDKDFNNEADTPDNFQSRRPNTSFCFLDIRSPGLGDTAMYLCATSRDPAAYNEQFFGPGTRLTVL.

The CDR3 reads CASRYPGQGANEQYF. In DNA form, the CDR3 reads TGTGCCAGCAGATATCCGGGACAGGGGGCGAACGAGCAGTACTTC. The chain links TRBV28 to TRBJ2-7; 12 positions match TRBD1. V lost 6 bases, J lost 5 bases, and 8 bases stayed unmatched. There are 15 residues in the CDR3. Per germline, CDR1 MDHEN and CDR2 SYDVKM.

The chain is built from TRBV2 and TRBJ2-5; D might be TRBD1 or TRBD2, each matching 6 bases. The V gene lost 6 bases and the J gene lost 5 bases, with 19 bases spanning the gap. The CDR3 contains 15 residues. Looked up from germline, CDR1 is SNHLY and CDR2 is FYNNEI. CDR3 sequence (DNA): TGTGCCAGCAGCGAGGACTTCCGGAGGGGGGAGACCCAGTACTTC. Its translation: CASSEDFRRGETQYF.

This chain's CDR3 is CASSLEDRGLAGNQPQHF. CDR3 DNA: TGTGCCAGCAGCTTGGAGGACAGGGGATTAGCTGGCAATCAGCCCCAGCATTTT. The V and J genes are TRBV13 and TRBJ1-5; 9 positions agree with TRBD1. Germline CDR1 reads PRHDT; CDR2 reads FYEKMQ (reference sequence). The J segment lost 2 bases and the V segment lost 3 bases, leaving 11 bases of the junction unmatched. This CDR3 region has 18 residues.

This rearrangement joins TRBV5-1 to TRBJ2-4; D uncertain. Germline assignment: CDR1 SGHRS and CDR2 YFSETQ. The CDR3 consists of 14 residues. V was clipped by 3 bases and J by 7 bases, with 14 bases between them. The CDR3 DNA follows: TGCGCCAGCAGCTCCCAACCACCGGAGAACATTCAGTACTTC. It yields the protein CASSSQPPENIQYF.

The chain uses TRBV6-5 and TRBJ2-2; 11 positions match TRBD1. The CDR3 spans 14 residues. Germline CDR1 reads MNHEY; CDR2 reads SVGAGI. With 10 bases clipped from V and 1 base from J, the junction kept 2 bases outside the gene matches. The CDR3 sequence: CATGQGVNTGELFF. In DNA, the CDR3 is TGTGCCACGGGACAGGGGGTGAACACCGGGGAGCTGTTTTTT.

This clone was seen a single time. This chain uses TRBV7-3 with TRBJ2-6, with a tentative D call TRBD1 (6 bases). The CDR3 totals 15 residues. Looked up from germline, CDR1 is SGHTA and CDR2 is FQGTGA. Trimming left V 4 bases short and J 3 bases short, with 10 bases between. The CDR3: CASSSNRDGANVLTF. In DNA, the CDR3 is TGTGCCAGCAGCTCCAACAGGGATGGGGCCAACGTCCTGACTTTC.

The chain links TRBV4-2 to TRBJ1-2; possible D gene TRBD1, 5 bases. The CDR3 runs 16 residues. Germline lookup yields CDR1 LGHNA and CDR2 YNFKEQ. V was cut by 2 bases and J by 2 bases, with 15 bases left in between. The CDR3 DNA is TGTGCCAGCAGCCAAATCGGGCAGGGAGGAAACTATGGCTACACCTTC. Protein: CASSQIGQGGNYGYTF.